This entry concerns a single TCR beta chain. Using immunoSEQ multiplex PCR, the repertoire was profiled, and TCRdb retains in-frame clones only, with some absent. Here the sample spans some 37,000 clones, 72% being singletons. This entry belongs to a study of radiotherapy plus CTLA-4 blockade in lung cancer. CDR3 length equals 16 residues. The ends lost 0 bases at V and 6 bases at J; junction bases unmatched: 9. Germline V gene lookup returns CDR1 MRHNA and CDR2 SNTAGT. This sample comprised peripheral blood, obtained from a patient treated with radiotherapy plus ipilimumab. This receptor was taken from a human donor with non-small cell lung cancer who had stable disease on radiotherapy plus ipilimumab. This chain uses TRBV6-4 with TRBJ1-2; TRBD1 agrees at 8 bases. This CDR3 reads CASSDSNRGNRNGYTF. The CDR3 nucleotides are TGTGCCAGCAGTGACTCAAACAGGGGGAATAGAAATGGCTACACCTTC.